This T cell receptor beta chain derives from a study of blood T cell repertoires in COVID-19. Study summary: Sites in the United States, Italy and Spain provided acute and convalescent COVID-19 samples.

The germline V gene encodes CDR1 KGHSH and CDR2 LQKENI. V lost 5 bases, J lost 1 base, and 7 bases stayed unmatched. The CDR3 totals 15 residues. Per the original data handling: How many nucleated cells were present was estimated from reference gene primer amplification. Produced via immunoSEQ multiplex PCR; TCRdb's table is partial and in-frame only. V, J and clone size are those of that table, while D and trimming were read from the DNA. Of roughly 180,000 clones in the sample, over 80% were seen once. This clone was counted only a few times. Participants had their cohort set by participant-reported clinical history.

The V call is TRBV18, the J call TRBJ2-7, with 8 bases fitting TRBD2. Sequencing was performed on PBMCs or T cells enriched from blood (not recorded which). The TCR originated in a woman aged 60 to 75 who had recovered from COVID-19. The CDR3 sequence: CASSSRGGQSYEQYF. CDR3 in DNA: TGTGCCAGCTCATCCCGGGGGGGCCAGTCCTACGAGCAGTACTTC.